These T cell receptor beta chains were read from a single sample in a study of response to subunit inactivated influenza vaccine. MiXCR, applied by TCRdb to the RT-PCR reads, yields one record per CDR3 protein. The sample consists of about 540,000 distinct CDR3 sequences, 14% of them appearing once. Sequencing was performed on PBMCs from blood, taken 12 days after vaccination. The source of these receptors is a man aged 45-60 years who received an inactivated influenza vaccine. Each CDR3 is given with its conserved first and last residue. Each record gives: V gene, clone size, J gene, D gene, CDR3 DNA, CDR3 protein. A D gene is named only where the DNA matches it firmly. Rows may omit the clone size; those that give it use once, few, many or a size class.

>TRBV6-2/TRBV6-3|many|TRBJ2-1|-
TGTGCCAGCAGTTCCTTCTCCCCTGATCTTTACAATGAGCAGTTCTTC
CASSSFSPDLYNEQFF
>TRBV24-1|few|TRBJ2-5|TRBD1
TGTGCCACCAGTGGCCCAGGGGGCTCGAGTTCGTACCAAGAGACCCAGTACTTC
CATSGPGGSSSYQETQYF
>TRBV24-1|few|TRBJ2-7|TRBD1
TGTGCCACCAGTGATGGGACAGGGGCCCGCTACGAGCAGTACTTC
CATSDGTGARYEQYF
>TRBV3-1|-|TRBJ1-3|-
TGTGCGGTAGCACCGAGCTCTGGAAACACCATATATTTT
CAVAPSSGNTIYF
>TRBV7-3|-|TRBJ2-1|TRBD2
TGTGCCAGCAGCCCACTTAGCGGGAGCGGGGTGTACAATGAGCAGTTCTTC
CASSPLSGSGVYNEQFF
>TRBV5-1|-|TRBJ1-1|TRBD1
TGCGCCAGCAGCTTACAGGGGGTAGAAGCTTTCTTT
CASSLQGVEAFF
>TRBV29-1|few|TRBJ2-3|-
TGCAGCGTTGAAAGAGGGGGAGACACAGATACGCAGTATTTT
CSVERGGDTDTQYF
>TRBV7-9|-|TRBJ2-1|TRBD2
TGTGCCAGCAGCACGGGACTAGCGGGACAGAATGAGCAGTTCTTC
CASSTGLAGQNEQFF
>TRBV2|-|TRBJ2-5|TRBD2
TGTGCCAGCAGTGAAAGGCGGGGGGAGACCCAGTACTTC
CASSERRGETQYF
>TRBV18|many|TRBJ2-3|TRBD2
TGTGCCAGCTCACGTAGCGGGGGCACAGATACGCAGTATTTT
CASSRSGGTDTQYF
>TRBV2|few|TRBJ2-7|TRBD2
TGTGCCAGCAGGTCGACTAGCGGGAGGGCCACCTACGAGCAGTACTTC
CASRSTSGRATYEQYF
>TRBV7-9|-|TRBJ2-3|TRBD1
TGTGCCAGCACCTCTACAGGGGGCCTAAGCACAGATACGCAGTATTTT
CASTSTGGLSTDTQYF
>TRBV5-1|few|TRBJ2-5|TRBD1
TGCGCCAGCAGCTTCCGGGACAGTATGGAGACCCAGTACTTC
CASSFRDSMETQYF
>TRBV5-1|-|TRBJ2-7|-
TGCGCCAGCAGCTTGCGTCCTTCAGCCTACGAGCAGTACTTC
CASSLRPSAYEQYF
>TRBV3-1|few|TRBJ1-2|-
TGTGCCAGCAGCCCCCTATCTTACGGGGGCTATGGCTACACCTTC
CASSPLSYGGYGYTF
>TRBV5-1|few|TRBJ1-2|-
TGCGCCAGCAGCTTGGATGTCAGGGCTTCGCCCTATGGCTACACCTTC
CASSLDVRASPYGYTF
>TRBV6-5|few|TRBJ2-5|-
TGTGCCAGCAGCGACAGGCAAGAGACCCAGTACTTC
CASSDRQETQYF
>TRBV6-7|-|TRBJ2-7|TRBD1
TGTGCCAACTTCCCGGCAGGGGGACAGCACGAGCAGTACTTC
CANFPAGGQHEQYF
>TRBV5-1|-|TRBJ2-1|-
TGCGCCAGCAGCTGGGGACTAAACGGGGGGCAGGGTGAGCAGTTCTTC
CASSWGLNGGQGEQFF
>TRBV12-3/TRBV12-4|-|TRBJ2-1|TRBD2
TGTGCCAGCAGTCCGCGCCTTATAGCGGGGGGGCGGTGGGATGAGCAGTTCTTC
CASSPRLIAGGRWDEQFF
>TRBV11-2|few|TRBJ2-1|-
TGTGCCAGCAGCTCCCAGGGGATGGCCTACAATGAGCAGTTCTTC
CASSSQGMAYNEQFF
>TRBV5-1|-|TRBJ2-2|-
TGCGCCAGCATCGACCAATACACCGGGGAGCTGTTTTTT
CASIDQYTGELFF
>TRBV12-3/TRBV12-4|-|TRBJ2-1|TRBD1
TGTGCCAGCAGTTTGAGGGGGCGCGATGAGCAGTTCTTC
CASSLRGRDEQFF
>TRBV20-1|few|TRBJ2-1|TRBD2
TGCAGTGCCTGTGAGGCCGGGGCTAGCGGGATCAATGAGCAGTTCTTC
CSACEAGASGINEQFF
>TRBV24-1|-|TRBJ2-2|-
TGTGCCACCAGTGATCTAGGACACCCCTCGAACACCGGGGAGCTGTTTTTT
CATSDLGHPSNTGELFF
>TRBV5-6|many|TRBJ2-1|TRBD1
TGTGCCAGCAGCCACCGGACAGGGAGTAATGAGCAGTTCTTC
CASSHRTGSNEQFF
>TRBV6-1|few|TRBJ1-6|TRBD1
TGTGCCAGCAGTCGGGACAGCCTTTGGAATTCACCCCTCCACTTT
CASSRDSLWNSPLHF
>TRBV5-6|-|TRBJ2-7|-
TGTGCCAGCAGCCTAACGGCAGGCCCGTCCCGAAGTGGATCCTACGAGCAGTACTTC
CASSLTAGPSRSGSYEQYF
>TRBV7-9|-|TRBJ2-7|-
TGTGCCAGCAGCTTAGGGGAGGCGAGCTACGAGCAGTACTTC
CASSLGEASYEQYF
>TRBV12-3/TRBV12-4|-|TRBJ2-3|TRBD2
TGTGCCAGCAGTTTTAGCGGGAGCTGGAGAGATACGCAGTATTTT
CASSFSGSWRDTQYF
>TRBV7-9|many|TRBJ2-7|-
TGTGCCAGCAGCTCGGTCATAGGGTCCGAGCAGTACTTC
CASSSVIGSEQYF
>TRBV30|few|TRBJ1-2|-
TGTGCCTGGAGTTCGGGGATAGATGGCTACACCTTC
CAWSSGIDGYTF
>TRBV5-6|few|TRBJ2-2|TRBD1
TGTGCCAGCAGCCCAACACTCAGGGGGCGACTCACCGGGGAGCTGTTTTTT
CASSPTLRGRLTGELFF
>TRBV15|-|TRBJ2-7|-
TGTGCCACCAGCAGGGTTGGACGGTCCTACGAGCAGTACTTC
CATSRVGRSYEQYF
>TRBV28|many|TRBJ2-7|TRBD2
TGTGCCAGCAACGTCCTAGGACTAGCGACCTACGAGCAGTACTTC
CASNVLGLATYEQYF
>TRBV7-2|-|TRBJ2-5|-
TGTGCCAGCAGCTCCTCGGGGTACCAAGAGACCCAGTACTTC
CASSSSGYQETQYF
>TRBV29-1|many|TRBJ2-7|-
TGCAGCGTTGAAGACCCGGGGTCCTACGAGCAGTACTTC
CSVEDPGSYEQYF
>TRBV28|-|TRBJ2-5|-
TGTGCCAGCAGTTCACGACAGTTTCAAGAGACCCAGTACTTC
CASSSRQFQETQYF
>TRBV5-1|-|TRBJ1-1|-
TGCGCCAGCAGCTTTTCAGGCAGGTTGAACACTGAAGCTTTCTTT
CASSFSGRLNTEAFF
>TRBV7-9|-|TRBJ2-1|-
TGTGCCAGCAGCCAACCTTTTTTTGCGAAGCCCTACAATGAGCAGTTCTTC
CASSQPFFAKPYNEQFF
>TRBV12-3/TRBV12-4|-|TRBJ1-2|-
TGTGCCAGCAGTTTAGGGCATGGCTACACCTTC
CASSLGHGYTF
>TRBV29-1|-|TRBJ2-5|-
TGCAGCGCACAGGGCTACGAGACCCAGTACTTC
CSAQGYETQYF
>TRBV29-1|few|TRBJ2-7|-
TGCAGCGTTGAAGGCCGGGGCTACGAGCAGTACTTC
CSVEGRGYEQYF
>TRBV11-2|-|TRBJ2-1|-
TGTGCCAGCAGCTTAGCGGTGACACTGGAGCAGTTCTTC
CASSLAVTLEQFF
>TRBV18|many|TRBJ2-7|-
TGTGCCAGCTCACCCAGAGACAGTCCCTACGAGCAGTACTTC
CASSPRDSPYEQYF
>TRBV6-2/TRBV6-3|-|TRBJ2-3|-
TGTGCCAGCAGTTCCTCAGATACGCAGTATTTT
CASSSSDTQYF
>TRBV5-1|many|TRBJ2-1|TRBD2
TGCGCCAGCAGTTCTAGCGGGGGGGCCTACAATGAGCAGTTCTTC
CASSSSGGAYNEQFF
>TRBV7-2|-|TRBJ2-1|TRBD2
TGTGCCAGCAGCTTAGGGCGGGAGGGTTCTAGTGAGCAGTTCTTC
CASSLGREGSSEQFF
>TRBV20-1|few|TRBJ2-3|-
TGCAGTGCTAGAAAGGCGCGGGGATCAACAGATACGCAGTATTTT
CSARKARGSTDTQYF
>TRBV12-3/TRBV12-4|few|TRBJ1-4|TRBD1
TGTGCCAGCAGTCCCCGACAGGGGTGGCGTGAAAAACTGTTTTTT
CASSPRQGWREKLFF
>TRBV3-1|few|TRBJ2-3|-
TGTGCCAGCAGCCGCCGAGAACACGGAGATACGCAGTATTTT
CASSRREHGDTQYF
>TRBV5-1|-|TRBJ2-4|TRBD2
TGCGCCAGCAGTTGGGAGGGGACCAAAAACATTCAGTACTTC
CASSWEGTKNIQYF
>TRBV4-3|few|TRBJ2-1|TRBD1
TGCGCCAGCAGCCAAGGACAGGGGCAGGGGAGCGATGAGCAGTTCTTC
CASSQGQGQGSDEQFF
>TRBV10-3|-|TRBJ2-1|-
TGTGCCATCACCGACGGACAGATTGGATCCTACAATGAGCAGTTCTTC
CAITDGQIGSYNEQFF
>TRBV29-1|-|TRBJ1-1|-
TGCAGCGTTGAGGTTTTAGCGAACACTGAAGCTTTCTTT
CSVEVLANTEAFF
>TRBV28|-|TRBJ2-5|-
TGTGCCAGCAGTACCCTGGCCGGGGGCGGGACCCAGTACTTC
CASSTLAGGGTQYF
>TRBV25-1|few|TRBJ2-5|-
TGTGCCAGCAGTGAATGGGGCAGTACCCAAGAGACCCAGTACTTC
CASSEWGSTQETQYF
>TRBV29-1|-|TRBJ2-7|-
TGCAGCGTTGAAGATCGAGGCACCTACGAGCAGTACTTC
CSVEDRGTYEQYF
>TRBV18|few|TRBJ1-2|TRBD1
TGTGCCAGCTCAAGGGACAGGGAGAATGGCTACACCTTC
CASSRDRENGYTF
>TRBV20-1|few|TRBJ2-6|-
TGCAGTGCTGGGGTCGGGGCCAACGTCCTGACTTTC
CSAGVGANVLTF